These 6 T cell receptor beta chains were all obtained from the same sample, sequenced in a study of read filtering for tumor transcriptome and immune sequencing. The library was built from about 370 ng RNA with molecular barcoded adaptors for alpha/delta and beta/gamma chains. TCRdb recomputed calls from the reads with MiXCR, one row per CDR3 protein. The table lists approximately 58,000 distinct CDR3 sequences, 9% to 15% of them singletons. The sample was a population of CD138-negative cells sorted from bone marrow. The receptors here all came from a donor at least 40 years old with multiple myeloma.

This clonotype appeared many times. This rearrangement joins TRBV10-3 to TRBJ2-1; D may be TRBD1 (5 bases). Germline V CDR1 and CDR2: ENHRY, SYGVKD. Trimming cost V 6 bases and J 0 bases, with 12 bases left between them. CDR3 length: 15 residues. As DNA, the CDR3 is TGTGCCATCAGGGGAACAGGAAGCTCCTACAATGAGCAGTTCTTC. It translates to CAIRGTGSSYNEQFF.

A remark on this clonotype: A much larger clone differs from this one at a single base, so this may be a read error. V usage is TRBV6-1 and J usage is TRBJ1-1; 12 bases line up with TRBD1. The CDR3 has 17 amino acids. The trim removed 6 bases at V and 0 bases at J, leaving 8 bases unmatched. Germline V gene sequence: CDR1 MNHNS, CDR2 SASEGT. For the CDR3, the DNA is TGTGCCAGCAGCTCCCGGGACAGGGGGCGGGTGAACACTGAAGCTTTCTTT. Residues: CASSSRDRGRVNTEAFF.

This clonotype came up a few times. This sequence joins TRBV5-1 and TRBJ2-5; D may be TRBD1 or TRBD2 (5 bases each). The V end lost 0 bases, the J end lost 3 bases, and 15 bases lay between the germline ends. Germline assignment: CDR1 SGHRS and CDR2 YFSETQ. The CDR3 is 16 amino acids. Written as DNA, the CDR3 is TGCGCCAGCAGCTTGGGAATTAGCGAAGGGGAAGAGACCCAGTACTTC. Amino acid sequence: CASSLGISEGEETQYF.

This clonotype was detected ten times or more. This sequence joins TRBV11-2 and TRBJ2-1; D unresolved. CDR1 and CDR2 (germline): SGHAT, FQNNGV. Trimming cost V 1 base and J 6 bases, with 7 bases left between them. The CDR3 runs 13 residues. CDR3: CASSLVVANEQFF. The CDR3 DNA reads TGTGCCAGCAGCTTAGTAGTCGCCAATGAGCAGTTCTTC.

Ten or more counts support this clonotype. The chain couples TRBV10-3 to TRBJ2-3, with D uncertain. Germline CDR1 ENHRY, CDR2 SYGVKD. The CDR3 contains 14 residues. Trimming took 0 bases from V and 3 from J, leaving 7 bases between them. The CDR3 loop is CAISESDVTDTQYF. In DNA form, the CDR3 reads TGTGCCATCAGTGAGTCGGACGTGACAGATACGCAGTATTTT.

This clonotype was seen repeatedly, ten times or more. The chain uses TRBV7-9 and TRBJ1-5; perhaps TRBD1 as D (6 bases). The CDR3 runs 16 residues. From germline, CDR1 is SEHNR and CDR2 FQNEAQ (reference sequence). Deletions cut 0 bases from V and 6 bases from J, with 15 bases between. In nucleotides, the CDR3 is TGTGCCAGCAGCTTAGCTACCGGGACACCCTCTCAGCCCCAGCATTTT. It is translated as CASSLATGTPSQPQHF.